The 30 T cell receptor beta chains below come from one sample, sequenced in a study of blood T cells in healthy people across ages. Then a second PCR, running about 6 to 12 cycles, was carried out with a sample-barcoded 5' primer and a J-beta primer mix. MiXCR, applied by TCRdb to the 5' RACE reads, yields one record per CDR3 protein. The repertoire holds 1.8 million or so distinct CDR3 sequences, with about two fifths as singletons. The specimen was blood. These TCRs come from a human donor in good health.

This clonotype has a count of ten or more. The chain links TRBV7-2 to TRBJ2-5; the D call may be TRBD1 or TRBD2 (7 bases each). The germline V gene encodes CDR1 SGHTA and CDR2 FQGNSA. The CDR3 length is 14 residues. The ends were cut back, 4 bases at V and 5 bases at J, with 14 bases in the middle. The CDR3 is CASSYQGGRETQYF. The CDR3 DNA reads as TGTGCCAGCAGCTACCAGGGGGGGCGGGAGACCCAGTACTTC. Supplemented by reference TRBV7-2 and TRBJ2-5, the full variable domain reads GAGVSQSPSNKVTEKGKDVELRCDPISGHTALYWYRQSLGQGLEFLIYFQGNSAPDKSGLPSDRFSAERTGGSVSTLTIQRTQQEDSAVYLCASSYQGGRETQYFGPGTRLLVL.

The rearrangement links TRBV18 to TRBJ1-2; 8 positions match TRBD1. The CDR3 length is 15 residues. V lost 3 bases, J lost 6 bases, and 9 bases stayed unmatched. Looked up from germline, CDR1 is KGHSH and CDR2 is LQKENI. As DNA, the CDR3 is TGTGCCAGCTCACCCGGGAACAGGGGGTCTGATGGCTACACCTTC. It translates to CASSPGNRGSDGYTF. Using reference TRBV18 and TRBJ1-2 for the parts outside the CDR3, the full variable domain is NAGVMQNPRHLVRRRGQEARLRCSPMKGHSHVYWYRQLPEEGLKFMVYLQKENIIDESGMPKERFSAEFPKEGPSILRIQQVVRGDSAAYFCASSPGNRGSDGYTFGSGTRLTVV.

This clonotype has just a few counts. This chain uses TRBV16 with TRBJ1-1, with D uncertain. This CDR3 is built from 13 residues. The ends were cut back, 1 base at V and 1 base at J, with 4 bases in the middle. From germline, CDR1 is KGHSY and CDR2 FQNENV. In DNA form, the CDR3 reads TGTGCCAGCAGCCAATACGGGAACACTGAAGCTTTCTTT. Its translation is CASSQYGNTEAFF.

V gene TRBV7-9 combines with J gene TRBJ2-7, with D tentatively TRBD1 (6 bases). The CDR3 has 14 residues. The V gene lost 3 bases and the J gene lost 6 bases, with 15 bases spanning the gap. CDR1 SEHNR and CDR2 FQNEAQ come from the germline V gene (reference sequence). The CDR3 protein is CASSLGHGASEQYF. CDR3 nucleotide sequence: TGTGCCAGCAGCTTGGGACATGGGGCGAGCGAGCAGTACTTC.

The chain employs TRBV4-3 and TRBJ2-3; TRBD2 aligns across 9 bases. CDR1 is LGHNA and CDR2 is YSLEER in the germline V gene. The CDR3 is 18 residues long. Trimming cost V 0 bases and J 3 bases; bases outside gene matches: 10. The CDR3 DNA follows: TGCGCCAGCAGCCAAGAAGCGGGAAGTAGCGGGGGTACAGATACGCAGTATTTT. Residues: CASSQEAGSSGGTDTQYF.

The chain recombines TRBV2 with TRBJ2-7; a weak D match, TRBD2 (6 bases). CDR1 and CDR2 from the germline V gene are SNHLY and FYNNEI. The CDR3 runs to 14 residues. V was cut by 0 bases and J by 4 bases, with 10 bases left in between. CDR3 sequence reads: CASSEARGFYEQYF. CDR3 bases: TGTGCCAGCAGTGAAGCGCGGGGATTTTACGAGCAGTACTTC.

A few counts support this clonotype. The chain couples TRBV7-2 to TRBJ1-6; no definite D call. The germline V and J ends were trimmed by 0 bases and 0 bases, with 6 bases remaining between them. This CDR3 comprises 16 residues. Germline V gene lookup returns CDR1 SGHTA and CDR2 FQGNSA. DNA for the CDR3: TGTGCCAGCAGCTTAGCCCACAGCTCCTATAATTCACCCCTCCACTTT. Protein product: CASSLAHSSYNSPLHF.

The chain recombines TRBV7-2 with TRBJ2-3; possibly TRBD1 or TRBD2 for D (6 bases each). The CDR3 length is 16 residues. Trimming pared 0 bases from V and 0 bases from J, leaving 10 bases between. CDR1 is SGHTA, CDR2 FQGNSA, per germline. The CDR3 DNA sequence: TGTGCCAGCAGCTTAGCGAGGGGGGCGAGCACAGATACGCAGTATTTT. This codes for CASSLARGASTDTQYF.

The V and J genes are TRBV7-2 and TRBJ2-3, with no clear D. V lost 5 bases, J lost 4 bases, and 13 bases lay in between. Germline CDR1 is SGHTA and CDR2 is FQGNSA. The CDR3 spans 14 residues. CDR3 nucleotide sequence: TGTGCCAGCAGCCCGCCTTTACGAGCAGATACGCAGTATTTT. Translation: CASSPPLRADTQYF.

This clonotype occurred a few times. This rearrangement joins TRBV5-1 to TRBJ1-2; 7 nucleotides match TRBD1. Germline-derived CDR1 and CDR2 are SGHRS and YFSETQ. Trimming at V came to 6 bases and at J to 4 bases, leaving 6 bases not matched to a gene. The CDR3 totals 13 residues. For the CDR3, the DNA is TGCGCCAGCACCGAGACAGGGTTCTATGGCTACACCTTC. Translated: CASTETGFYGYTF.

This clonotype turned up a few times. The gene calls are TRBV2 and TRBJ1-5, with D possibly matching TRBD1 (5 bases). This CDR3 region has 17 residues. V was shortened by 7 bases and J by 4 bases, with 23 bases between the two germline ends. In germline, CDR1 is SNHLY, CDR2 FYNNEI. The CDR3 sequence is CASNGRGEADRNQPQHF. In DNA form, the CDR3 reads TGTGCCAGCAACGGTAGAGGAGAGGCAGACAGAAATCAGCCCCAGCATTTT. The full variable domain, completed using reference TRBV2 and TRBJ1-5, is EPEVTQTPSHQVTQMGQEVILRCVPISNHLYFYWYRQILGQKVEFLVSFYNNEISEKSEIFDDQFSVERPDGSNFTLKIRSTKLEDSAMYFCASNGRGEADRNQPQHFGDGTRLSIL.

Concerning this clonotype: Its ends do not fully match the called genes, so a read error is possible. This rearrangement joins TRBV12-3 or TRBV12-4 to TRBJ2-7; D might be TRBD2 (7 bases). The length of the CDR3 is 18 residues. CDR3 sequence: CASRRGPRGGAFHYEQYF. In DNA, the CDR3 is TGCGCCAGCCGCCGGGGGCCGAGAGGGGGGGCATTTCACTACGAGCAGTACTTC.

This clonotype was detected only a few times. The V gene is TRBV15, the J gene TRBJ2-3, with 7 positions matching TRBD2. CDR3 length: 18 amino acids. Germline lookup yields CDR1 LNHNV and CDR2 YYDKDF (reference sequence). The V segment lost 0 bases and the J segment 0 bases; nucleotides outside the gene matches: 9. The CDR3 bases are TGTGCCACCAGCAGAGACCCACGACGAGCGGGGAGCACAGATACGCAGTATTTT. It encodes CATSRDPRRAGSTDTQYF.

This clonotype was picked up a small number of times. This chain's CDR3 is CASSPLTNTQYF. As DNA, the CDR3 is TGTGCCAGCAGTCCCCTGACAAATACGCAGTATTTT. The rearrangement links TRBV6-2 or TRBV6-3 to TRBJ2-3, with D hard to call. This CDR3 has 12 residues. In germline, CDR1 is MNHEY, CDR2 SVGEGT. Trimming removed 5 bases at V and 7 bases at J, with 10 bases between.

The J gene is TRBJ1-5, the V gene TRBV6-2 or TRBV6-3; tentative D call: TRBD1 (5 bases). V lost 6 bases and J lost 0, with 12 bases in between. This CDR3 region has 15 residues. Germline V gene lookup returns CDR1 MNHEY and CDR2 SVGEGT. CDR3 DNA: TGTGCCAGCAGGGACACCATCTATAGCAATCAGCCCCAGCATTTT. It yields the protein CASRDTIYSNQPQHF.

This clonotype was picked up many times. The V and J genes are TRBV7-2 and TRBJ2-5; 12 bases line up with TRBD2. The CDR3 length is 14 residues. Trimming took 5 bases from V and 4 from J; bases not matched to a gene: 2. Germline V CDR1 and CDR2: SGHTA, FQGNSA. CDR3 sequence reads: CASSPGLAGETQYF. The CDR3 DNA reads as TGTGCCAGCAGCCCGGGACTAGCGGGAGAGACCCAGTACTTC.

The V call is TRBV9, the J call TRBJ2-4; D gene uncertain. This CDR3 region has 15 residues. Trimming removed 4 bases from V and 0 bases from J, with 11 bases in between. CDR1 SGDLS and CDR2 YYNGEE come from the germline V gene. The CDR3 sequence is CASSPDGVAKNIQYF. CDR3 coding DNA: TGTGCCAGCAGCCCCGACGGAGTAGCCAAAAACATTCAGTACTTC.

In this sample, this clonotype turned up a few times. The V gene is TRBV6-6, the J gene TRBJ1-1; D not resolved. Trimming cost V 0 bases and J 5 bases, with 19 bases left between them. The CDR3 contains 17 residues. CDR1 is MNHNY and CDR2 is SVGAGI in the germline V gene (reference sequence). CDR3 sequence reads: CASSYSGSGGYGTEAFF. Written as DNA, the CDR3 is TGTGCCAGCAGTTACTCGGGATCAGGTGGGTATGGGACTGAAGCTTTCTTT.

This clonotype showed up just a few times. The rearrangement links TRBV2 to TRBJ2-5; a possible D gene is TRBD1 (5 bases). Germline V lookup: CDR1 SNHLY, CDR2 FYNNEI. Trimming shortened V by 4 bases and J by 5 bases, and 11 bases separated the two germline ends. The CDR3 loop spans 13 amino acids. The CDR3 DNA is TGTGCCAGCAGTGGCAAGGGGTGGGAGACCCAGTACTTC. Amino acids: CASSGKGWETQYF.

This clonotype was counted only a few times. The chain has TRBV6-6 and TRBJ2-4; possibly TRBD2 for D (5 bases). This CDR3 has 15 residues. Germline CDR1 is MNHNY and CDR2 is SVGAGI (reference sequence). V lost 0 bases and J lost 13, with 19 bases in between. CDR3 in amino acids: CASSYSEADRPEQYF. DNA of the CDR3: TGTGCCAGCAGTTACTCGGAGGCTGATAGACCGGAGCAGTACTTC.

The chain combines TRBV4-3 with TRBJ2-1; D ambiguous. This CDR3 contains 14 residues. The V end was cut by 0 bases, the J end by 9 bases, with 12 bases between. The germline CDR1 and CDR2 sequences are LGHNA and YSLEER. The CDR3: CASSQDISWSEQFF. The CDR3 coding sequence is TGCGCCAGCAGCCAAGATATATCTTGGAGTGAGCAGTTCTTC.

J is TRBJ1-6 and V is TRBV28; no reliable D call. CDR1 and CDR2 (germline): MDHEN, SYDVKM. The CDR3 consists of 16 residues. The CDR3 sequence: CTTLGWTSPYNSPLHF. The CDR3 DNA is TGTACCACCCTAGGGTGGACTTCCCCCTATAATTCACCCCTCCACTTT.

The CDR3, as DNA: TGCAGCGTTGGGGTATTTGTTACGGGGGGCAATGAGCAGTACTTC. Its protein is CSVGVFVTGGNEQYF. The V call is TRBV29-1, the J call TRBJ2-4, with D possibly TRBD2 on 7 matching bases. V lost 4 bases and J 13 bases, leaving 26 bases between the germline ends. CDR3 size: 15 residues. Germline CDR1 is SQVTM and CDR2 is ANQGSEA. The full variable domain, rest sourced from reference TRBV29-1 and TRBJ2-4, is SAVISQKPSRDICQRGTSLTIQCQVDSQVTMMFWYRQQPGQSLTLIATANQGSEATYESGFVIDKFPISRPNLTFSTLTVSNMSPEDSSIYLCSVGVFVTGGNEQYFGAGTRLSVL.

The table lists this clonotype with a few counts. The CDR3 here is CSVEEGQPKAFF. CDR3 in DNA: TGCAGCGTTGAAGAAGGTCAGCCCAAGGCTTTCTTT. V usage is TRBV29-1 and J usage is TRBJ1-1; no clear D gene. The CDR3 spans 12 residues. Per germline, CDR1 SQVTM and CDR2 ANQGSEA. V was shortened by 0 bases and J by 11 bases, with 13 bases between the two germline ends.

This clonotype was detected only a few times. The rearrangement links TRBV7-9 to TRBJ1-4; D is possibly TRBD1 (5 bases). Germline CDR1 SEHNR, CDR2 FQNEAQ (reference sequence). The ends were cut back, 5 bases at V and 0 bases at J, with 13 bases in the middle. This CDR3 comprises 16 residues. CDR3 residues: CASSHPSGATNEKLFF. In nucleotides, the CDR3 is TGTGCCAGCAGCCACCCTTCGGGGGCAACTAATGAAAAACTGTTTTTT. Variable domain in full (rest from reference TRBV7-9 and TRBJ1-4): DTGVSQNPRHKITKRGQNVTFRCDPISEHNRLYWYRQTLGQGPEFLTYFQNEAQLEKSRLLSDRFSAERPKGSFSTLEIQRTEQGDSAMYLCASSHPSGATNEKLFFGSGTQLSVL.

The V gene is TRBV2, the J gene TRBJ2-3; D is unclear. The CDR3 sequence is 15 residues long. CDR1 SNHLY and CDR2 FYNNEI come from the germline V gene. Trimming took off 0 bases at V and 1 base at J, with 8 bases between the two ends. CDR3 coding DNA: TGTGCCAGCAGTGAAGCCCACGAAGGCACAGATACGCAGTATTTT. Its protein product is CASSEAHEGTDTQYF.

This clonotype has just one count. The chain is built from TRBV12-3 or TRBV12-4 and TRBJ1-5, with 11 bases aligning to TRBD1. This CDR3 region has 18 residues. V dropped 5 bases and J dropped 2; count of bases not matched to a gene: 11. The CDR3 DNA reads TGTGCCAGCAGTAACCGGGACAGGGGGTCGTTGGGCAATCAGCCCCAGCATTTT. Amino acids: CASSNRDRGSLGNQPQHF.

The rearrangement joins TRBV20-1 to TRBJ1-2, with TRBD1 identical over 9 bases. CDR1 and CDR2 (germline): DFQATT, SNEGSKA (reference sequence). The CDR3 is made up of 17 amino acids. J lost 4 bases, V lost 5 bases, and 17 bases had no gene match. CDR3 sequence reads: CSAHQIRQGVYGYGYTF. The CDR3 DNA is TGCAGTGCTCACCAAATTAGACAGGGGGTCTATGGCTATGGCTACACCTTC.

This clonotype showed up just a few times. The chain has TRBV7-2 and TRBJ2-4, with D perhaps matching TRBD2 (5 bases). The J call is uncertain, as TRBJ2-5 better fits the DNA end. The CDR3 consists of 15 residues. Germline V gene lookup returns CDR1 SGHTA and CDR2 FQGNSA. CDR3 in amino acids: CASSFWAPEGETQYF. CDR3 DNA sequence: TGTGCCAGCAGCTTCTGGGCCCCCGAGGGCGAGACCCAGTACTTC.

Worth noting for this clonotype: Relative to the germline gene, one junction end is altered; a read error may explain this. V is TRBV12-3 or TRBV12-4 and J is TRBJ2-7, with D perhaps matching TRBD1 or TRBD2 (5 bases each). The CDR3 is made up of 11 amino acids. The CDR3 DNA follows: TGTGCCAGCAGCCCATGCAGGGAGCTGTACTTC. Protein sequence: CASSPCRELYF.